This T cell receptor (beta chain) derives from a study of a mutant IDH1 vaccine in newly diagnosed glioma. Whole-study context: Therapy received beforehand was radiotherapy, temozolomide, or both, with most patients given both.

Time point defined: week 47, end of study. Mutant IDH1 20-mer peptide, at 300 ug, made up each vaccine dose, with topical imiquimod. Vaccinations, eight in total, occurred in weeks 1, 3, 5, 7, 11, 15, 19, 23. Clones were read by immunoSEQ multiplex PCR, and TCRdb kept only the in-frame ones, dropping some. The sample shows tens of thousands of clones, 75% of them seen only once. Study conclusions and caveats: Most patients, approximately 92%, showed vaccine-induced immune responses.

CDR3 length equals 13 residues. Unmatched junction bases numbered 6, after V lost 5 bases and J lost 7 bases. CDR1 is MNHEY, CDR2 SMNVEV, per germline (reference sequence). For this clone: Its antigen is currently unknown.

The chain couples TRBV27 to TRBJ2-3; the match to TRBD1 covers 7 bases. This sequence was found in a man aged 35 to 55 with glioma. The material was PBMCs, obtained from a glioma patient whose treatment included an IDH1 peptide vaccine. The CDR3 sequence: CASSTYRGYTQYF. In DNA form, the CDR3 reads TGTGCCAGCAGTACCTACAGGGGTTATACGCAGTATTTT.